This T cell receptor (beta chain) comes out of a study of blood T cell repertoires in COVID-19. On the study more broadly: The United States, Italy and Spain provided the acute and convalescent COVID-19 samples. Nucleic acid was either cDNA or gDNA, and it came from T cells, B-cell-depleted T cells, or PBMCs.

Per the original data handling: Using reference gene primer amplification, nucleated cell counts were estimated. TCRdb's copy holds only in-frame clones and misses some; the assay was immunoSEQ multiplex PCR. That table furnishes V, J and clone size, whereas the DNA furnished D and trimming. The sample has fewer than 150,000 clones; 85% are singletons. This CDR3 is built from 14 residues. Trimming left V 5 bases short and J 4 bases short, with 13 bases between. Germline assignment: CDR1 ENHRY and CDR2 SYGVKD. The receptor was isolated from a human donor in a cohort sampled during active COVID-19. The sample consisted of peripheral blood. The chain combines TRBV10-3 with TRBJ2-3; possible D gene TRBD2, 6 bases. The CDR3 reads CAISWSGRSDTQYF. The CDR3 DNA is TGTGCCATCAGTTGGTCAGGGAGGTCAGATACGCAGTATTTT.